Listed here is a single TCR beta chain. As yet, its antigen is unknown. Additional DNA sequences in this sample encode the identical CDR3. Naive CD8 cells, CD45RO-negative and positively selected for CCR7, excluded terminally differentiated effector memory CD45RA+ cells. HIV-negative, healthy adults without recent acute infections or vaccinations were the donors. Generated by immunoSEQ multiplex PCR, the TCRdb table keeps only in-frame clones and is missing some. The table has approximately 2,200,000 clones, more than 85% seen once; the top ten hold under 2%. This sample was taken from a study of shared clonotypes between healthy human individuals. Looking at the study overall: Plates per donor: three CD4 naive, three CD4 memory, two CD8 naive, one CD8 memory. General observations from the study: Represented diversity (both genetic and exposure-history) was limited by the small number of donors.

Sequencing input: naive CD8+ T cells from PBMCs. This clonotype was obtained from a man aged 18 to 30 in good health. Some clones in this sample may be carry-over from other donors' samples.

CDR3 sequence: CASSLWGNTEAFF. CDR3 nucleotides: TGTGCCAGCAGTTTGTGGGGGAACACTGAAGCTTTCTTT. J is TRBJ1-1 and V is TRBV27, with D unresolved. Germline V gives CDR1 MNHEY, CDR2 SMNVEV (reference sequence). This CDR3 has 13 residues. Trimming stripped 3 bases from V and 1 base from J, with 6 bases between.